This T cell receptor (beta chain) originates from a study of blood T cell repertoires in COVID-19. Study-wide background: The United States, Italy and Spain supplied acute and convalescent COVID-19 samples. T cells, B-cell-depleted T cells, or PBMCs provided the cDNA or gDNA that served as material.

This clone appeared once. The CDR3 loop spans 14 amino acids. V dropped 4 bases and J dropped 1 base, with 13 bases sitting between them. Germline CDR1 SQVTM, CDR2 ANQGSEA. Under the authors' procedure: Nucleated cell counts were estimated from reference gene primer amplification. TCRdb's table, derived via immunoSEQ multiplex PCR, lists solely in-frame clones and lacks some. That table is the source of V, J and clone size, and D and trimming were worked out from the DNA. Of 200,000 or so clones detected, over 60% appear once; the ten largest clones hold about 5.5%. The TCR was taken from a woman aged 70-85 years with acute or convalescent COVID-19. The sequenced material came from peripheral blood. V usage is TRBV29-1 and J usage is TRBJ1-2; no clear D. The CDR3 sequence: CSVGNTPDNYGYTF. CDR3 nucleotides: TGCAGCGTTGGTAACACGCCCGATAACTATGGCTACACCTTC.